What follows are 11 T cell receptor beta chains derived from one specimen sequenced in a study of blood T cells in healthy people across ages. A second PCR, run for about 7 to 12 cycles, used a sample-barcoded 5' primer plus a J-beta primer mix. TCRdb re-called the 5' RACE reads through MiXCR, storing one row per CDR3 protein. The sample records around 1.7 million distinct CDR3 sequences, 28% being singletons. Sequenced: blood. These receptor sequences come from a woman between 25 and 40 years old in good health.

V is TRBV21-1 and J is TRBJ2-5; the D call of TRBD1 is as the table states it, not checked on the DNA. TRBV21-1 is flagged as a pseudogene. The CDR3 spans 13 residues. The CDR3 reads CVSSKEGQGEQYF. The CDR3 region has the DNA TGTGTCAGCAGCAAAGAAGGACAGGGTGAGCAGTACTTC.

This clonotype occurred many times. The chain joins TRBV7-2 to TRBJ2-5, with TRBD2 matching over 9 bases. The ends lost 5 bases at V and 7 bases at J; junction bases unmatched: 11. Per germline, CDR1 SGHTA and CDR2 FQGNSA. The CDR3 runs 15 residues. CDR3 nucleotides: TGTGCCAGCAGCGGGGGACTAGCCCGGATTGGGACCCAGTACTTC. Amino acids: CASSGGLARIGTQYF.

The chain has TRBV6-5 and TRBJ1-1; D is ambiguous. The CDR3 contains 13 residues. The germline V gene has CDR1 MNHEY and CDR2 SVGAGI. The ends were cut back, 5 bases at V and 3 bases at J, with 10 bases in the middle. CDR3 residues: CASSVRGYTEAFF. For the CDR3, the DNA is TGTGCCAGCAGTGTACGGGGATACACTGAAGCTTTCTTT.

Regarding this clonotype: This may stem from a read error, because a much larger clone lies one nucleotide away. The V call is TRBV9, the J call TRBJ2-7; 11 bases map to TRBD2. Germline CDR1 reads SGDLS; CDR2 reads YYNGEE. CDR3 length: 15 residues. Losses at the gene ends were 7 bases for V and 3 bases for J; bases not matched to a gene: 9. Written as DNA, the CDR3 is TGTGCCAGCTCCCCTAGCGGGGGGCCATTCTACGAGCAGTACTTC. Its protein is CASSPSGGPFYEQYF. Using reference TRBV9 and TRBJ2-7 for the parts outside the CDR3, the full variable domain is DSGVTQTPKHLITATGQRVTLRCSPRSGDLSVYWYQQSLDQGLQFLIQYYNGEERAKGNILERFSAQQFPDLHSELNLSSLELGDSALYFCASSPSGGPFYEQYFGPGTRLTVT.

The rearrangement joins TRBV7-2 to TRBJ2-1, with 14 bases aligning to TRBD2. The ends lost 2 bases at V and 8 bases at J; junction bases unmatched: 5. The CDR3 is made up of 16 amino acids. The germline CDR1 and CDR2 sequences are SGHTA and FQGNSA. CDR3 sequence reads: CASSLFGTSGGDEQFF. The CDR3 DNA reads as TGTGCCAGCAGCTTATTTGGGACTAGCGGGGGTGATGAGCAGTTCTTC.

The genes are TRBV20-1 and TRBJ1-1; D is uncertain. Germline CDR1 and CDR2: DFQATT and SNEGSKA (reference sequence). Trimming took 4 bases from V and 5 from J, leaving 5 bases between them. The CDR3 has 10 residues. The CDR3 region is CSATRTEAFF. DNA for the CDR3: TGCAGTGCTACCCGTACTGAAGCTTTCTTT.

V usage is TRBV10-1 and J usage is TRBJ2-7; TRBD2 aligns across 14 bases. Trimming cost V 3 bases and J 9 bases; bases outside gene matches: 1. The CDR3 runs 13 residues. CDR1 is WNHNN, CDR2 SYGVQD, per germline (reference sequence). The CDR3 spells CASSDGLAGGQYF. The CDR3 nucleotides are TGCGCCAGCAGTGACGGACTAGCGGGGGGGCAGTACTTC.

The chain is built from TRBV7-9 and TRBJ2-1; 11 nucleotides align to TRBD2. Germline V lookup: CDR1 SEHNR, CDR2 FQNEAQ (reference sequence). There are 15 residues in the CDR3. V shed 1 base, J shed 9 bases, and the junction held 5 bases outside the gene matches. The CDR3 DNA reads as TGTGCCAGCAGCTTAGATTCTAGCGGGAGGCGTGAGCAGTTCTTC. Translating it yields CASSLDSSGRREQFF.

This clonotype has a count of ten or more. This chain joins TRBV7-2 and TRBJ1-5, with D unclear. This CDR3 spans 12 amino acids. Germline V CDR1 and CDR2: SGHTA, FQGNSA. Trimming left V 0 bases short and J 7 bases short, with 4 bases between. CDR3 sequence reads: CASSLARQPQHF. DNA of the CDR3: TGTGCCAGCAGCTTAGCTCGGCAGCCCCAGCATTTT.

This clonotype was detected only a few times. The chain uses TRBV4-3 and TRBJ2-1; a possible D gene is TRBD1 (5 bases). The CDR3 length is 15 residues. Germline lookup yields CDR1 LGHNA and CDR2 YSLEER. V lost 1 base to trimming and J lost 5 bases, with 12 bases between them. Here the CDR3 reads CASSQGAGKDNEQFF. The CDR3, as DNA: TGCGCCAGCAGCCAAGGGGCAGGGAAAGACAATGAGCAGTTCTTC.

Comment on this clonotype: This may come from a read error, since a much larger clone is one base off. The conserved phenylalanine or tryptophan normally closing the CDR3 is absent here, so this likely arose from a read error. CDR3 sequence: CSARRPTDFYEQYC. The CDR3 DNA reads as TGCAGTGCTAGACGACCCACAGATTTCTACGAGCAGTACTGC. The chain uses TRBV20-1 and TRBJ2-7; D is unclear. There are 14 residues in the CDR3. Deletions cut 2 bases from V and 3 bases from J, with 14 bases between. Germline V CDR1 and CDR2: DFQATT, SNEGSKA (reference sequence).